A single sample is the source of the 15 T cell receptor beta chains below, sequenced in a study of OX40 agonist ivuxolimab in advanced cancers. TCRdb's table, derived via immunoSEQ multiplex PCR, lists solely in-frame clones and lacks some. The sample records 65,000 to 90,000 clones, roughly 88% being singletons. Material: CD4+ or CD8+ T cells sorted from blood, obtained in a trial of the OX40 agonist ivuxolimab. Receptors were obtained from an adult with an advanced solid tumor such as melanoma, head and neck, liver or kidney cancer.

The chain recombines TRBV28 with TRBJ2-1; TRBD1 aligns across 7 bases. Germline-derived CDR1 and CDR2 are MDHEN and SYDVKM. The CDR3 runs 15 residues. V lost 5 bases, J lost 8 bases, and 12 bases stayed unmatched. As DNA, the CDR3 is TGTGCCAGCAGTATCGGGACAGTGCCCTCCCATGAGCAGTTCTTC. Protein product: CASSIGTVPSHEQFF. Based on the CDR3 plus reference TRBV28 and TRBJ2-1, the full variable domain is DVKVTQSSRYLVKRTGEKVFLECVQDMDHENMFWYRQDPGLGLRLIYFSYDVKMKEKGDIPEGYSVSREKKERFSLILESASTNQTSMYLCASSIGTVPSHEQFFGPGTRLTVL.

The chain is built from TRBV21-1 and TRBJ2-1; the table's D call, TRBD1, was not checked against the DNA. TRBV21-1 is deemed a pseudogene. This CDR3 has 17 amino acids. CDR3 bases: TGTGCCAGCAGCTCCAGGACAGGGAGAGCGCCCTACAATGAGCAGTTCTTC. As protein: CASSSRTGRAPYNEQFF.

The chain recombines TRBV11-2 with TRBJ1-1; 8 nucleotides match TRBD1. With V trimmed by 2 bases and J by 8 bases, 16 bases remained unmatched. There are 17 residues in the CDR3. Germline V gene lookup returns CDR1 SGHAT and CDR2 FQNNGV. The CDR3 coding sequence is TGTGCCAGCAGCTTAAGGGGGGGGACAGGCGATAAAAAGGAAGCTTTCTTT. Protein: CASSLRGGTGDKKEAFF.

The chain joins TRBV19 to TRBJ2-5; D is ambiguous. V gave up 3 bases and J gave up 4 bases, with 9 bases separating them. This CDR3 is 13 amino acids long. The germline V gene encodes CDR1 LNHDA and CDR2 SQIVND (reference sequence). The CDR3 protein is CASSISRAETQYF. The CDR3 coding sequence is TGTGCCAGTAGTATTTCTCGGGCAGAGACCCAGTACTTC. Drawing the rest from reference TRBV19 and TRBJ2-5, the complete variable domain is DGGITQSPKYLFRKEGQNVTLSCEQNLNHDAMYWYRQDPGQGLRLIYYSQIVNDFQKGDIAEGYSVSREKKESFPLTVTSAQKNPTAFYLCASSISRAETQYFGPGTRLLVL.

This clone was recorded once. The rearrangement links TRBV6-5 to TRBJ2-3, with a tentative D call TRBD1 (5 bases). CDR3 length: 14 amino acids. Per germline, CDR1 MNHEY and CDR2 SVGAGI. Trimming cost V 5 bases and J 4 bases, with 13 bases left between them. The CDR3, as DNA: TGTGCCAGCAGTACCCAGGGTATCGCAGATACGCAGTATTTT. It specifies CASSTQGIADTQYF.

CDR3 amino acids: CATVLGGNEQFF. The CDR3, as DNA: TGTGCCACCGTCTTGGGGGGGAATGAGCAGTTCTTC. The chain joins TRBV28 to TRBJ2-1, with 7 positions matching TRBD2. Germline V lookup: CDR1 MDHEN, CDR2 SYDVKM. CDR3 length equals 12 residues. The J segment lost 7 bases and the V segment lost 10 bases, leaving 7 bases of the junction unmatched.

The chain uses TRBV20-1 and TRBJ2-1; maybe TRBD2 (5 bases). The germline V gene encodes CDR1 DFQATT and CDR2 SNEGSKA (reference sequence). CDR3 length equals 11 residues. V was trimmed by 6 bases and J by 9 bases, leaving 12 bases between them. CDR3 sequence (DNA): TGCAGTGCCGAGGGAACAGTTGAGCAGTTCTTC. It encodes CSAEGTVEQFF.

In its sample, this clone was seen once. The chain is built from TRBV5-1 and TRBJ2-3; TRBD2 is a possible D gene (6 bases). Germline V gives CDR1 SGHRS, CDR2 YFSETQ. The CDR3 spans 16 residues. V was cut by 3 bases and J by 2 bases, with 16 bases left in between. The CDR3 is CASSWPEGKLTDTQYF. The CDR3 DNA is TGCGCCAGCAGCTGGCCGGAGGGGAAGCTCACAGATACGCAGTATTTT.

V gene TRBV19 combines with J gene TRBJ2-3, with TRBD1 identical over 11 bases. From germline, CDR1 is LNHDA and CDR2 SQIVND (reference sequence). The junction had 8 bases not matched to a gene; V was cut back by 4 bases and J by 5 bases. The CDR3 runs 16 residues. CDR3 nucleotide sequence: TGTGCCAGTAGTACCAGACGGACAGGGGGCAAAGATACGCAGTATTTT. This codes for CASSTRRTGGKDTQYF.

The chain couples TRBV7-2 to TRBJ2-1; a possible D gene is TRBD2 (5 bases). CDR3 length: 15 residues. The germline CDR1 and CDR2 sequences are SGHTA and FQGNSA. V was trimmed by 1 base and J by 0 bases, leaving 7 bases between them. The CDR3, as DNA: TGTGCCAGCAGCTTAGTTCGGGGCTCCTACAATGAGCAGTTCTTC. Translation gives CASSLVRGSYNEQFF. The whole variable domain, remainder taken from reference TRBV7-2 and TRBJ2-1, is GAGVSQSPSNKVTEKGKDVELRCDPISGHTALYWYRQSLGQGLEFLIYFQGNSAPDKSGLPSDRFSAERTGGSVSTLTIQRTQQEDSAVYLCASSLVRGSYNEQFFGPGTRLTVL.

This chain joins TRBV7-2 and TRBJ1-5; 7 bases agree with TRBD1. V lost 6 bases and J lost 7; bases outside the gene matches: 15. This CDR3 has 16 amino acids. Germline CDR1 SGHTA, CDR2 FQGNSA. CDR3 in amino acids: CASSQNGRGVRQPQHF. The CDR3 coding sequence is TGTGCCAGCAGTCAAAACGGCAGGGGGGTGAGGCAGCCCCAGCATTTT.

The V call is TRBV18, the J call TRBJ2-2; the D gene could be TRBD1 or TRBD2 (5 bases each). This CDR3 is built from 15 residues. The V gene lost 2 bases and the J gene lost 6 bases, with 13 bases spanning the gap. Germline loops: CDR1 KGHSH, CDR2 LQKENI. This CDR3 reads CASSPGAPEAGELFF. The CDR3 nucleotides read TGTGCCAGCTCACCAGGGGCCCCGGAGGCCGGGGAGCTGTTTTTT. Full variable domain (rest looked up from reference TRBV18 and TRBJ2-2): NAGVMQNPRHLVRRRGQEARLRCSPMKGHSHVYWYRQLPEEGLKFMVYLQKENIIDESGMPKERFSAEFPKEGPSILRIQQVVRGDSAAYFCASSPGAPEAGELFFGEGSRLTVL.

This clone was recorded at least ten times. The chain links TRBV27 to TRBJ1-4, with D possibly being TRBD1 (5 bases). The V gene's germline CDR1 is MNHEY and CDR2 SMNVEV (reference sequence). The length of the CDR3 is 16 residues. The V end was cut by 3 bases, the J end by 4 bases, with 15 bases between. The CDR3 is CASSLLPGAFNEKLFF. DNA for the CDR3: TGTGCCAGCAGTTTGCTACCCGGGGCCTTTAATGAAAAACTGTTTTTT.

The chain links TRBV11-2 to TRBJ2-7, with D unclear. The CDR3 extends over 17 amino acids. V was shortened by 1 base and J by 1 base, with 17 bases between the two germline ends. Germline assignment: CDR1 SGHAT and CDR2 FQNNGV. CDR3 DNA sequence: TGTGCCAGCAGCTTAGCGGAGCGCCCTCGGCTGTCCTACGAGCAGTACTTC. Translation gives CASSLAERPRLSYEQYF.

Written as DNA, the CDR3 is TGCGCCAGCAGCCCCCTTAGCTCCTACGAGCAGTACTTC. This gives the protein CASSPLSSYEQYF. The chain uses TRBV4-1 and TRBJ2-7; D call uncertain. Between the trimmed V and J ends, which lost 4 bases and 0 bases, there was a span of 7 bases. This CDR3 spans 13 amino acids. The germline V gene has CDR1 MGHRA and CDR2 YSYEKL.